This T cell receptor (beta chain) is drawn from a study of T-cell memory formation after mild COVID-19. J gave up 3 bases and V 4 bases, and 9 bases lay outside the gene matches. There are 17 residues in the CDR3. Per the germline V gene, CDR1 is SGHRS and CDR2 is YFSETQ. Via MiXCR, TCRdb re-called the 5' RACE reads, giving one row per CDR3 protein. The sample lists around 500,000 distinct CDR3 sequences, around a sixth seen once, with 10% to 15% in the top ten. Sequenced input: PBMCs or a T cell subset sorted from them (not recorded which). The TCR comes from an adult woman who had mild COVID-19 (a few samples of this study predate the infection). Cell type and time point are not known. The chain combines TRBV5-1 with TRBJ1-3; 11 bases map to TRBD1. CDR3 amino acids: CASSGSGTGGSGNTIYF. The CDR3 DNA sequence: TGCGCCAGCAGCGGATCCGGGACAGGGGGAAGTGGAAACACCATATATTTT.